The clone carrying this T cell receptor (beta chain) was observed many times. This sample stems from a study of tumor-infiltrating lymphocytes in primary liver carcinoma. Study in general: Maximum tumor diameters ranged from roughly 4.2 to 11 cm, stage T1-T3 N0M0.

Alongside blood RNA obtained from unsorted whole blood, germline DNA was also extracted. TCR beta cDNA was made from around 520 ng total RNA with a constant-region primer. What produced the TCR beta libraries was three nested multiplex PCR rounds using slightly modified ARM-PCR. Researchers ran the first two PCR rounds for roughly 11 cycles each with TRBV1-TRBV30 forward primers and a C-beta reverse primer. TCRdb recomputed calls from the multiplex PCR reads with MiXCR, one row per CDR3 protein. The repertoire holds 300,000 to 400,000 distinct CDR3 sequences, with less than 65% as singletons. Germline values: CDR1 MNHEY, CDR2 SVGEGT. The CDR3 is 15 residues long. Trimming took 5 bases from V and 5 from J; bases not matched to a gene: 8.

The chain uses TRBV6-2 or TRBV6-3 and TRBJ2-1; 8 nucleotides align to TRBD2. Input material: peripheral blood. The receptor was isolated from a man in his forties with primary liver carcinoma and hepatitis B virus infection. CDR3 DNA: TGTGCCAGCAGTCCGAGCGGGAGCTTCGACAATGAGCAGTTCTTC. Translated: CASSPSGSFDNEQFF.